These 24 T cell receptor beta chains share one sample of origin, sequenced in a study of T-cell reconstitution after alpha-beta-depleted transplantation in children. Unique molecular identifiers were used in preparing the TCRbeta library. MiXCR, run by TCRdb on the PCR reads, gives a single entry per CDR3 protein. The sample shows about 500,000 distinct CDR3 sequences, about an eighth of them seen only once. The starting material was PBMCs, mostly from graft donor cells, obtained 180 days after TCRalphabeta/CD19-depleted stem cell transplant. The source is a female patient aged 2-9 years who had a stem cell transplant for aplastic anemia, so the T cells may come from the graft donor.

This clonotype turned up a few times. The chain employs TRBV10-3 and TRBJ2-1, with 10 bases lining up with TRBD1. Germline loops: CDR1 ENHRY, CDR2 SYGVKD. J lost 7 bases, V lost 4 bases, and 10 bases had no gene match. This CDR3 region has 16 residues. Written as DNA, the CDR3 is TGTGCCATCAGTGGGGGACAGGGGCCCATGGGAAATGAGCAGTTCTTC. This codes for CAISGGQGPMGNEQFF.

V usage is TRBV4-3 and J usage is TRBJ1-4, with D possibly being TRBD1 (5 bases). The V and J ends lost 0 bases and 1 base respectively, with 12 bases between them. Per germline, CDR1 LGHNA and CDR2 YSLEER. The CDR3 is 17 amino acids. CDR3 loop: CASSQDELRETNEKLFF. CDR3 bases: TGCGCCAGCAGCCAAGATGAACTCAGGGAAACTAATGAAAAACTGTTTTTT.

This clonotype appeared a few times. The chain couples TRBV20-1 to TRBJ1-4, with 12 bases that match TRBD1. CDR1 and CDR2 from the germline V gene are DFQATT and SNEGSKA (reference sequence). The CDR3 has 16 residues. V shed 5 bases and J 2 bases; nucleotides not matched to a gene: 6. The CDR3 spells CSAGGQGAHTNEKLFF. The CDR3 DNA reads as TGCAGTGCTGGGGGACAGGGGGCGCACACTAATGAAAAACTGTTTTTT.

The chain joins TRBV29-1 to TRBJ2-5, with a weak D call TRBD2 (5 bases). Germline CDR1 is SQVTM and CDR2 is ANQGSEA. The CDR3 covers 10 residues. V dropped 7 bases and J dropped 4 bases, with 7 bases sitting between them. The CDR3, as DNA: TGCAGCGGAGGGAGAGAGACCCAGTACTTC. Protein sequence: CSGGRETQYF.

This clonotype was found a few times. This sequence joins TRBV6-2 or TRBV6-3 and TRBJ2-2; 10 positions match TRBD1. Germline assignment: CDR1 MNHEY and CDR2 SVGEGT. J gave up 4 bases and V 0 bases, and 8 bases lay outside the gene matches. The CDR3 runs to 18 residues. In nucleotides, the CDR3 is TGTGCCAGCAGTTACTCGACGGGACAGGGGAAGAGCACCGGGGAGCTGTTTTTT. Protein sequence: CASSYSTGQGKSTGELFF.

The chain links TRBV30 to TRBJ2-5; weak D call: TRBD1 (7 bases). The CDR3 spans 15 residues. V lost 5 bases, J lost 2 bases, and 18 bases lay in between. Germline loops: CDR1 GTSNPN, CDR2 SVGIG (reference sequence). This CDR3 is CAWERRGTAQETQYF. CDR3 nucleotide sequence: TGTGCCTGGGAAAGGAGGGGGACAGCGCAAGAGACCCAGTACTTC. The full variable domain, rest sourced from reference TRBV30 and TRBJ2-5, is SQTIHQWPATLVQPVGSPLSLECTVEGTSNPNLYWYRQAAGRGLQLLFYSVGIGQISSEVPQNLSASRPQDRQFILSSKKLLLSDSGFYLCAWERRGTAQETQYFGPGTRLLVL.

The chain carries TRBV5-5 and TRBJ2-5, with TRBD1 as a possible D gene (6 bases). This CDR3 has 17 amino acids. Trimming took 1 base from V and 3 from J, leaving 19 bases between them. Per the germline V gene, CDR1 is SGHKS and CDR2 is YYEKEE (reference sequence). The CDR3 nucleotides read TGTGCCAGCAGCTTGAGGGACACGACCTATATCAAAGAGACCCAGTACTTC. It codes for CASSLRDTTYIKETQYF.

There are a few counts of this clonotype. The chain links TRBV10-3 to TRBJ2-1, with D uncertain. The V gene's germline CDR1 is ENHRY and CDR2 SYGVKD. CDR3 length equals 16 residues. Trimming cost V 0 bases and J 0 bases, with 9 bases left between them. CDR3 loop: CAISESLLGSYNEQFF. For the CDR3, the DNA is TGTGCCATCAGTGAGTCGCTCCTCGGCTCCTACAATGAGCAGTTCTTC.

This clonotype was counted a few times. V is TRBV7-9 and J is TRBJ2-3, with TRBD2 as a possible D gene (5 bases). Germline CDR1 and CDR2: SEHNR and FQNEAQ (reference sequence). The CDR3 runs to 13 residues. V lost 6 bases to trimming and J lost 1 base, with 8 bases between them. DNA of the CDR3: TGTGCCAGCAGTAACGGGGGCACAGATACGCAGTATTTT. Encoded protein: CASSNGGTDTQYF.

This chain connects TRBV10-3 to TRBJ2-1; TRBD2 agrees at 9 bases. V dropped 4 bases and J dropped 8; count of bases not matched to a gene: 12. This CDR3 has 16 amino acids. Germline lookup yields CDR1 ENHRY and CDR2 SYGVKD. The CDR3 coding sequence is TGTGCCATCAGTGTATCTAGCGGGAATGTTCCGGATGAGCAGTTCTTC. Its translation: CAISVSSGNVPDEQFF.

CDR3 amino acids: CASSLIPLGYEQYV. CDR3 bases: TGTGCCAGCAGCTTAATCCCGTTGGGCTACGAGCAGTACGTC. This chain connects TRBV7-9 to TRBJ2-7, with D hard to call. Germline lookup yields CDR1 SEHNR and CDR2 FQNEAQ (reference sequence). Trimming pared 2 bases from V and 3 bases from J, leaving 11 bases between. The CDR3 loop spans 14 amino acids.

The chain links TRBV5-1 to TRBJ2-4, with 9 bases identical to TRBD1. CDR1 SGHRS and CDR2 YFSETQ come from the germline V gene. CDR3 length equals 17 residues. V lost 0 bases, J lost 2 bases, and 6 bases stayed unmatched. The chain's CDR3 is CASSLVQGASTKNIQYF. The CDR3 DNA reads TGCGCCAGCAGCTTGGTACAGGGGGCGTCGACCAAAAACATTCAGTACTTC.

CDR3 DNA: TGTGCCAGCAGACAGGACAACCAGTCACCCCTCCACTTT. Translation: CASRQDNQSPLHF. The rearrangement links TRBV28 to TRBJ1-6; the D gene is possibly TRBD1 (5 bases). Germline assignment: CDR1 MDHEN and CDR2 SYDVKM. The length of the CDR3 is 13 residues. V was pared by 6 bases and J by 10 bases, with 13 bases between.

The genes are TRBV3-2 and TRBJ2-3; the D call TRBD2 from the table was never checked on the DNA. TRBV3-2 is a known pseudogene. The CDR3 is made up of 23 amino acids. This chain's CDR3 is CASSQETLKTGLAGGVSTDTQYF. As DNA, the CDR3 is TGTGCCAGCAGCCAAGAAACCCTCAAAACGGGACTAGCGGGGGGGGTGAGCACAGATACGCAGTATTTT.

This clonotype was observed many times. This chain connects TRBV3-1 to TRBJ2-3; 8 bases align to TRBD2. The CDR3 covers 16 residues. CDR1 is LGHDT, CDR2 YNNKEL, per germline (reference sequence). The J segment lost 4 bases and the V segment lost 4 bases, leaving 10 bases of the junction unmatched. This CDR3 is CASSRRAGAGADTQYF. CDR3 bases: TGTGCCAGCAGCCGGAGAGCGGGAGCCGGCGCAGATACGCAGTATTTT.

This clonotype was seen more than once but under ten times. In nucleotides, the CDR3 is TGTGCCAGCAGCCCGTATCGAGTCACAGATACGCAGTATTTT. It is translated as CASSPYRVTDTQYF. This chain uses TRBV12-3 or TRBV12-4 with TRBJ2-3; D is undetermined. Between the trimmed V and J ends, which lost 6 bases and 2 bases, there was a span of 12 bases. This CDR3 is built from 14 residues.

This clonotype came up a few times. The J gene is TRBJ2-3, the V gene TRBV4-3; 14 nucleotides agree with TRBD2. CDR3 length equals 20 residues. The germline CDR1 and CDR2 sequences are LGHNA and YSLEER. Trimming at V came to 4 bases and at J to 4 bases, leaving 16 bases not matched to a gene. The CDR3 DNA reads as TGCGCCAGCAGCCCCTCGGGAGGGACTAGCGGGAGCCAACACTCAGATACGCAGTATTTT. Translated: CASSPSGGTSGSQHSDTQYF.

The CDR3 DNA is TGCAGTGCTCCCCCGGGAGGGGAGACCCAGTACTTC. It specifies CSAPPGGETQYF. The chain is built from TRBV20-1 and TRBJ2-5; 8 positions match TRBD2. The trim removed 5 bases at V and 5 bases at J, leaving 4 bases unmatched. CDR1 DFQATT and CDR2 SNEGSKA come from the germline V gene (reference sequence). This CDR3 has 12 residues.

This clonotype was seen a few times. The chain joins TRBV18 to TRBJ2-5; TRBD1 aligns across 7 bases. With V trimmed by 3 bases and J by 4 bases, 2 bases remained unmatched. The CDR3 is 13 amino acids. The germline CDR1 and CDR2 sequences are KGHSH and LQKENI. CDR3 in DNA: TGTGCCAGCTCACCGGGGACAGCAGAGACCCAGTACTTC. This gives the protein CASSPGTAETQYF.

This clonotype was counted between two and nine times. The gene calls are TRBV5-1 and TRBJ2-7, with TRBD1 identical over 7 bases. Germline CDR1 SGHRS, CDR2 YFSETQ. CDR3 length: 14 residues. The J segment lost 2 bases and the V segment lost 4 bases, leaving 6 bases of the junction unmatched. CDR3 region: CASSPGDSPYEQYF. Here the CDR3 DNA reads TGCGCCAGCAGCCCCGGGGACAGCCCCTACGAGCAGTACTTC.

The chain recombines TRBV6-2 or TRBV6-3 with TRBJ2-7; D not certain. V was pared by 6 bases and J by 3 bases, with 12 bases between. The CDR3 sequence is 13 residues long. Looked up from germline, CDR1 is MNHEY and CDR2 is SVGEGT. CDR3 nucleotide sequence: TGTGCCAGCAGCACTACTTGGGTCTACGAGCAGTACTTC. It encodes CASSTTWVYEQYF.

This chain connects TRBV14 to TRBJ2-5; 8 bases agree with TRBD2. The CDR3 is 17 residues long. Germline V gives CDR1 SGHDN, CDR2 FVKESK. J gave up 5 bases and V 4 bases, and 15 bases lay outside the gene matches. This CDR3 reads CASSLMFAAGGRETQYF. CDR3 DNA sequence: TGTGCCAGCAGCCTGATGTTCGCGGCGGGAGGTCGGGAGACCCAGTACTTC.

V is TRBV5-1 and J is TRBJ1-1; 9 bases are a match to TRBD1. From germline, CDR1 is SGHRS and CDR2 YFSETQ. Unmatched junction bases numbered 2, after V lost 4 bases and J lost 1 base. This CDR3 has 14 amino acids. In DNA, the CDR3 is TGCGCCAGCAGCGGGACAGGGACGAACACTGAAGCTTTCTTT. It translates to CASSGTGTNTEAFF.

This CDR3 is CASSLRLTGSGRVSEQYF. The CDR3 bases are TGTGCCAGCAGCTTAAGGCTGACGGGGAGCGGGAGAGTCAGCGAGCAGTACTTC. The genes are TRBV11-2 and TRBJ2-7; 8 bases are shared with TRBD2. Germline CDR1 is SGHAT and CDR2 is FQNNGV. V shed 2 bases, J shed 6 bases, and the junction held 18 bases outside the gene matches. This CDR3 region has 18 residues.